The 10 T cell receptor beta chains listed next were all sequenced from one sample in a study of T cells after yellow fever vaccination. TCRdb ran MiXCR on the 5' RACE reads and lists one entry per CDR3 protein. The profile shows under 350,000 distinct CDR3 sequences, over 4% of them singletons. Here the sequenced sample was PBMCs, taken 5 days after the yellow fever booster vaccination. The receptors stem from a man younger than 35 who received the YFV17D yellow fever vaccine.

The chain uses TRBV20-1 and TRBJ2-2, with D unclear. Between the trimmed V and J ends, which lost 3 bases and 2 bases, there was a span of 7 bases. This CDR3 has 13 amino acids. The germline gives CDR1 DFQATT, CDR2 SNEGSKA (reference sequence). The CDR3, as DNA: TGCAGTGCTAGTGTGGTTAACACCGGGGAGCTGTTTTTT. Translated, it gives CSASVVNTGELFF.

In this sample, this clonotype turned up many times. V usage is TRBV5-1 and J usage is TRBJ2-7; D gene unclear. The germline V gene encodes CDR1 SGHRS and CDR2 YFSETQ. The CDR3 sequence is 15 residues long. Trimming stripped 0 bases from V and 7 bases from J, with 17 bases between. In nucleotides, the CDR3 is TGCGCCAGCAGCTTGGCCCAGGCAGGCCCTTGGGAGCAGTACTTC. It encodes CASSLAQAGPWEQYF.

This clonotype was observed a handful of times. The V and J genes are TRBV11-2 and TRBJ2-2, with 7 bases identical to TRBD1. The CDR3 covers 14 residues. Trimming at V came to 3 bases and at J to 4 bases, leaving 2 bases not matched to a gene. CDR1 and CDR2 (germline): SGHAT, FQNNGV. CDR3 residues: CASSFRQGTGELFF. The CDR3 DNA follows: TGTGCCAGCAGCTTCCGACAGGGCACCGGGGAGCTGTTTTTT. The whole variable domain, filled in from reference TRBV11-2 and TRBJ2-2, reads EAGVAQSPRYKIIEKRQSVAFWCNPISGHATLYWYQQILGQGPKLLIQFQNNGVVDDSQLPKDRFSAERLKGVDSTLKIQPAKLEDSAVYLCASSFRQGTGELFFGEGSRLTVL.

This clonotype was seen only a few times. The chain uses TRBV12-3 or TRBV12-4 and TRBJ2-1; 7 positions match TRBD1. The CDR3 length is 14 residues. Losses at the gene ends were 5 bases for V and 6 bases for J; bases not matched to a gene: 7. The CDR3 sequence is CASSGRNRGNEQFF. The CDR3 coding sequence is TGTGCCAGCAGTGGCCGGAACAGGGGCAATGAGCAGTTCTTC.

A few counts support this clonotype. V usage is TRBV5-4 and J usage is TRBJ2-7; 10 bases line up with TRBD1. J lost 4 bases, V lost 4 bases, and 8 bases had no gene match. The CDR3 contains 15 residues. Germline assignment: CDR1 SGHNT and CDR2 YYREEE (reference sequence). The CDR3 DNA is TGTGCCAGCAGCCGGCCTAGGGACAGGGGATACGAGCAGTACTTC. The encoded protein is CASSRPRDRGYEQYF.

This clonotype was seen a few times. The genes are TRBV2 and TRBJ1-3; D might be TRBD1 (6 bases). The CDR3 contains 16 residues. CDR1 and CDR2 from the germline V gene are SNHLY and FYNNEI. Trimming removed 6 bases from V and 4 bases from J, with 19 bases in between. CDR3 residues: CASSQIDRPVGNTIYF. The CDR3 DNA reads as TGTGCCAGCAGCCAGATCGACAGGCCGGTGGGAAACACCATATATTTT.

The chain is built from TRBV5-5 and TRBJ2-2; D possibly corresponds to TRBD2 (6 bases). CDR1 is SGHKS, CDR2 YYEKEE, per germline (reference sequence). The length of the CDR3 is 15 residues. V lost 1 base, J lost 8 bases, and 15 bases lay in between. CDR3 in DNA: TGTGCCAGCAGCTTGAGGGACTCCGAGATAGGGGAGCTGTTTTTT. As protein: CASSLRDSEIGELFF.

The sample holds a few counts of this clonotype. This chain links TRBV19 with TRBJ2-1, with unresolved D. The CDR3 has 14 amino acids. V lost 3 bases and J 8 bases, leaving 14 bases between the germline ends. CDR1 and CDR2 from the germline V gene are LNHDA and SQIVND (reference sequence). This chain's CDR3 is CASSIGSRIDEQFF. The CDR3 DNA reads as TGTGCCAGTAGTATCGGGTCGAGGATAGATGAGCAGTTCTTC.

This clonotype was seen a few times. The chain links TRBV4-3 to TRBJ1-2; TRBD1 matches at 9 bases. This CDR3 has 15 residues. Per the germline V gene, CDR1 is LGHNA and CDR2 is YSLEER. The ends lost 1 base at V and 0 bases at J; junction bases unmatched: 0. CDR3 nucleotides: TGCGCCAGCAGCCAAGGGGACAGGGCTAACTATGGCTACACCTTC. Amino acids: CASSQGDRANYGYTF.

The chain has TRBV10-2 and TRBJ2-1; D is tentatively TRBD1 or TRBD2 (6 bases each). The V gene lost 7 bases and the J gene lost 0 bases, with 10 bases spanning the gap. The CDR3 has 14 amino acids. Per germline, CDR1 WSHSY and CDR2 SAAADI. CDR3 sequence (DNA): TGCGCCAGCAACGGAGGGGGCTCCTACAATGAGCAGTTCTTC. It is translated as CASNGGGSYNEQFF.